The T cell receptor beta chain under discussion was sequenced for a study of T cells after yellow fever vaccination. Each CDR3 protein gets one entry after TCRdb re-called the 5' RACE reads with MiXCR. Here the sample spans a few hundred thousand distinct CDR3 sequences, 3.6% being singletons. This clonotype has ten or more counts. Germline lookup yields CDR1 SGHTA and CDR2 FQGTGA. The CDR3 length is 15 residues. Trimming took 5 bases from V and 1 from J, leaving 15 bases between them. The rearrangement links TRBV7-3 to TRBJ2-7; D possibly corresponds to TRBD2 (7 bases). The sequenced sample was PBMCs, obtained on the day of the yellow fever booster vaccination. The sequence was collected from a man between 18 and 35 years old who received the YFV17D yellow fever vaccine. As DNA, the CDR3 is TGTGCCAGCAGCCATAGGGGGGGCCTATCCTACGAGCAGTACTTC. It translates to CASSHRGGLSYEQYF.